The 9 T cell receptor beta chains given below trace back to one sample, sequenced in a study of T cell repertoires in cytomegalovirus infection. TCRdb re-called the reads with MiXCR, one entry per CDR3 protein. The table lists about 740,000 distinct CDR3 sequences, 35% to 40% of them singletons. Sequencing input: PBMCs. The receptors here all came from a human donor in good health (CMV status not recorded). Some clones in this sample may be carry-over from other donors' samples.

This chain joins TRBV20-1 and TRBJ2-3, with 8 positions matching TRBD2. This CDR3 is built from 16 residues. Germline V gives CDR1 DFQATT, CDR2 SNEGSKA (reference sequence). V gave up 1 base and J gave up 4 bases; unmatched junction bases: 10. This CDR3 reads CSARGKGGGRADTQYF. CDR3 in DNA: TGCAGTGCTAGAGGAAAAGGCGGGGGGCGCGCAGATACGCAGTATTTT.

The chain uses TRBV30 and TRBJ1-2; tentatively, D is TRBD1 (6 bases). Germline loops: CDR1 GTSNPN, CDR2 SVGIG (reference sequence). Trimming shortened V by 3 bases and J by 3 bases, and 11 bases separated the two germline ends. The CDR3 runs 13 residues. CDR3 nucleotide sequence: TGTGCCTGGAGCCAGGGGCTACACTATGGCTACACCTTC. Protein: CAWSQGLHYGYTF.

The chain couples TRBV2 to TRBJ2-1; the match to TRBD2 covers 11 bases. Per germline, CDR1 SNHLY and CDR2 FYNNEI. V lost 1 base to trimming and J lost 12 bases; unmatched junction nucleotides: 8. The CDR3 is 15 amino acids. CDR3 sequence: CASSEELAGVIRQFF. The CDR3 region has the DNA TGTGCCAGCAGTGAAGAACTAGCGGGAGTCATCCGGCAGTTCTTC.

This clonotype turned up a few times. The chain recombines TRBV20-1 with TRBJ1-1; D ambiguous. Trimming removed 6 bases from V and 3 bases from J, with 17 bases in between. The CDR3 spans 14 residues. The germline CDR1 and CDR2 sequences are DFQATT and SNEGSKA (reference sequence). The CDR3 DNA reads TGCAGTGCCACAGACCAGGTCCGCGACACTGAAGCTTTCTTT. Translated: CSATDQVRDTEAFF.

In its sample, this clonotype was seen a few times. The chain recombines TRBV28 with TRBJ1-5; D uncertain. This CDR3 comprises 16 residues. V was clipped by 5 bases and J by 3 bases, with 17 bases between them. Germline V gene data show CDR1 as MDHEN and CDR2 as SYDVKM. The CDR3 is CASSLPSPGFNQPQHF. The CDR3, as DNA: TGTGCCAGCAGTCTTCCTTCTCCGGGGTTCAATCAGCCCCAGCATTTT.

This clonotype came up a few times. J is TRBJ2-1 and V is TRBV2, with 8 bases lining up with TRBD2. V shed 9 bases and J 0 bases; nucleotides not matched to a gene: 22. Looked up from germline, CDR1 is SNHLY and CDR2 is FYNNEI. This CDR3 contains 20 residues. DNA for the CDR3: TGTGCCAGTCAGGGTCGGCCCGGTTTAGCGGGGCCGAGCTCCTACAATGAGCAGTTCTTC. This gives the protein CASQGRPGLAGPSSYNEQFF.

The V gene is TRBV12-3 or TRBV12-4, the J gene TRBJ1-5; no clear D. V was cut by 5 bases and J by 8 bases, with 16 bases left in between. The CDR3 has 14 residues. The CDR3 region is CASSDHREEKPQHF. CDR3 coding DNA: TGTGCCAGCAGTGACCACCGAGAGGAGAAGCCCCAGCATTTT.

The chain couples TRBV28 to TRBJ1-5; D not resolved. V lost 5 bases to trimming and J lost 9 bases, with 17 bases between them. The CDR3 has 14 residues. The germline V gene has CDR1 MDHEN and CDR2 SYDVKM. DNA of the CDR3: TGTGCCAGCAGTCTCCCTCCCGGGTCACGGCCCCAGCATTTT. Protein sequence: CASSLPPGSRPQHF.

The rearrangement links TRBV7-2 to TRBJ1-2; perhaps TRBD1 as D (5 bases). This CDR3 is 16 amino acids long. V was trimmed by 2 bases and J by 7 bases, leaving 20 bases between them. Germline lookup yields CDR1 SGHTA and CDR2 FQGNSA. For the CDR3, the DNA is TGTGCCAGCAGCTTAAAATTACCGGGGGGGACTTCTGGCTACACCTTC. This codes for CASSLKLPGGTSGYTF.